These 10 T cell receptor beta chains were sequenced from one sample in a study of T-cell reconstitution after alpha-beta-depleted transplantation in children. Unique molecular identifiers tagged the TCRbeta library. TCRdb ran MiXCR on the PCR reads and lists one entry per CDR3 protein. Among hundreds of thousands of distinct CDR3 sequences listed, 20% to 30% were seen once. The specimen was PBMCs, mostly from graft donor cells, collected 360 days after TCRalphabeta/CD19-depleted stem cell transplant. These receptors were taken from a female patient aged 2-10 years who had a stem cell transplant for congenital amegakaryocytic thrombocytopenia, so the T cells may come from the graft donor.

This clonotype has only a few counts. J is TRBJ2-1 and V is TRBV20-1, with D hard to call. Trimming removed 4 bases at V and 3 bases at J, with 7 bases between. This CDR3 is 12 amino acids long. The germline V gene encodes CDR1 DFQATT and CDR2 SNEGSKA (reference sequence). The DNA for the CDR3 is TGCAGTGCTATGCATAACTACAATGAGCAGTTCTTC. Amino acids: CSAMHNYNEQFF.

This clonotype was seen at least ten times. The chain joins TRBV29-1 to TRBJ1-4; unclear D gene. With 7 bases removed from V and 8 bases from J, the gap between germline ends came to 11 bases. This CDR3 comprises 11 residues. CDR1 SQVTM and CDR2 ANQGSEA come from the germline V gene. CDR3 nucleotide sequence: TGCAGCGCGGAGAGAAACGAAAAACTGTTTTTT. This gives the protein CSAERNEKLFF.

This clonotype is a singleton in its sample. This sequence joins TRBV6-2 or TRBV6-3 and TRBJ2-7; 8 bases match TRBD1. J gave up 5 bases and V 6 bases, and 6 bases lay outside the gene matches. The length of the CDR3 is 13 residues. Germline lookup yields CDR1 MNHEY and CDR2 SVGEGT. The CDR3 bases are TGTGCCAGCAGCCGGGACAGGCCCAACGAGCAGTACTTC. Translation: CASSRDRPNEQYF.

The chain links TRBV5-1 to TRBJ2-2, with TRBD1 matching 7 bases. With V trimmed by 2 bases and J by 1 base, 8 bases remained unmatched. The length of the CDR3 is 17 residues. Germline lookup yields CDR1 SGHRS and CDR2 YFSETQ. CDR3 nucleotides: TGCGCCAGCAGCTTAGGCCCCGCAGGGGGGAACACCGGGGAGCTGTTTTTT. Residues: CASSLGPAGGNTGELFF.

V is TRBV15 and J is TRBJ2-3; no clear D gene. Trimming shortened V by 0 bases and J by 5 bases, and 15 bases separated the two germline ends. The CDR3 extends over 16 amino acids. Germline lookup yields CDR1 LNHNV and CDR2 YYDKDF (reference sequence). The CDR3 DNA reads as TGTGCCACCAGCAGAGATCTTGCGAGGAGTGGAGATACGCAGTATTTT. Translated: CATSRDLARSGDTQYF.

On this clonotype: The conserved phenylalanine or tryptophan is not found at the CDR3 terminus, so this likely reflects a read error. V is TRBV12-3 or TRBV12-4 and J is TRBJ1-5; the D is unclear. Trimming took off 1 base at V and 7 bases at J, with 8 bases between the two ends. The CDR3 has 13 residues. CDR3 region: CASSLVLGQPQHC. CDR3 bases: TGTGCCAGCAGTTTAGTTCTGGGGCAGCCCCAGCATTGT.

This clonotype was detected a few times. The V gene is TRBV12-3 or TRBV12-4, the J gene TRBJ1-1; no firm D call. V lost 7 bases and J lost 1, with 10 bases in between. The CDR3 has 13 residues. CDR3 region: CASILGRNTEAFF. CDR3 nucleotides: TGTGCCAGCATCCTCGGGCGGAACACTGAAGCTTTCTTT.

This clonotype has a handful of counts. The chain has TRBV15 and TRBJ1-6; possibly TRBD1 for D (5 bases). The CDR3 totals 17 residues. The germline V gene encodes CDR1 LNHNV and CDR2 YYDKDF (reference sequence). Trimming cost V 5 bases and J 0 bases, with 14 bases left between them. CDR3 DNA sequence: TGTGCCACCAGCGGGGGACTCAAGAGCTCCTATAATTCACCCCTCCACTTT. Translated: CATSGGLKSSYNSPLHF.

This clonotype appeared a few times. This chain links TRBV14 with TRBJ2-3, with D possibly being TRBD2 (5 bases). The V end was cut by 2 bases, the J end by 6 bases, with 9 bases between. Germline assignment: CDR1 SGHDN and CDR2 FVKESK. The CDR3 has 13 residues. This chain's CDR3 is CASSQLATDTQYF. The CDR3 DNA reads as TGTGCCAGCAGCCAACTAGCAACTGATACGCAGTATTTT.

This chain connects TRBV27 to TRBJ2-7; 13 nucleotides align to TRBD2. This CDR3 comprises 15 residues. CDR1 and CDR2 (germline): MNHEY, SMNVEV (reference sequence). V was clipped by 6 bases and J by 3 bases; unmatched bases: 5. DNA of the CDR3: TGTGCCAGCAGACCAACTAGCGGGGGGGTCTACGAGCAGTACTTC. It encodes CASRPTSGGVYEQYF.